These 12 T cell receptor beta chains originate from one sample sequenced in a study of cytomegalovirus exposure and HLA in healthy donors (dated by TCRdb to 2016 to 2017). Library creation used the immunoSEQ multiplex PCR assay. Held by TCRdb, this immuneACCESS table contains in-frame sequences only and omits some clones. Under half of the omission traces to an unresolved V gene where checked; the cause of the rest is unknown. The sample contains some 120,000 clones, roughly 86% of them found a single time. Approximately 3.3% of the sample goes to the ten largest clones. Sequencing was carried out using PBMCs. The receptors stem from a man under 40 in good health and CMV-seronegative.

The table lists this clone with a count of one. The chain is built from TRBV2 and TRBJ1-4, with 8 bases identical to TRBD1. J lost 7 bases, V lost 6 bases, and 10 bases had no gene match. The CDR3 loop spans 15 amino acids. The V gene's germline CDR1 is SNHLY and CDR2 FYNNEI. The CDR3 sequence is CASSLPGTGSEKLFF. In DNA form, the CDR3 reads TGTGCCAGCAGCCTCCCCGGGACAGGCTCTGAAAAACTGTTTTTT.

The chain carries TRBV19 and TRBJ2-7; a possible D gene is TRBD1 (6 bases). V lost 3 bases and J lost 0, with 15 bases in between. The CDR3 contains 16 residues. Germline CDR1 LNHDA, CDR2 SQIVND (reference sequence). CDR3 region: CASSMVVGASSYEQYF. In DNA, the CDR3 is TGTGCCAGTAGTATGGTGGTGGGGGCGAGCTCCTACGAGCAGTACTTC.

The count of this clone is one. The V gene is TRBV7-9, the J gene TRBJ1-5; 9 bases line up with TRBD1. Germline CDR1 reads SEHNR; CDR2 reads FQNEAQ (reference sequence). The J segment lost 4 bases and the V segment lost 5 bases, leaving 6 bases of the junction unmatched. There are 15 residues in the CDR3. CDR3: CASSPGTGRNQPQHF. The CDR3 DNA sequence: TGTGCCAGCAGCCCCGGGACAGGGCGGAATCAGCCCCAGCATTTT.

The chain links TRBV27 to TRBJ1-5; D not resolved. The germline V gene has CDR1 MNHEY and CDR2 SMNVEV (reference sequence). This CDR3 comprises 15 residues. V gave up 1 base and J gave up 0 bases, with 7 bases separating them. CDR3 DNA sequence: TGTGCCAGCAGTTTATTCGGTATTAGCAATCAGCCCCAGCATTTT. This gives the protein CASSLFGISNQPQHF.

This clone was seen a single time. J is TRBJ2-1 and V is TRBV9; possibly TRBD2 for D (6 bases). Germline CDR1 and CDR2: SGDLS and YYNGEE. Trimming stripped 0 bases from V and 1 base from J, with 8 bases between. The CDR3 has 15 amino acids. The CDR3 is CASSVGGESYNEQFF. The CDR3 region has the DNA TGTGCCAGCAGCGTAGGCGGGGAATCCTACAATGAGCAGTTCTTC.

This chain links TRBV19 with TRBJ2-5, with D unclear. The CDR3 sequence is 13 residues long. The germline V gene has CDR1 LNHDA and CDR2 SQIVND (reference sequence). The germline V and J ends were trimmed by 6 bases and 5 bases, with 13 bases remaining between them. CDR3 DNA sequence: TGTGCCAGTAGGCCGGCAGGTCTGGAGACCCAGTACTTC. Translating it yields CASRPAGLETQYF.

CDR3 loop: CASSLSSHLTDTQYF. For the CDR3, the DNA is TGCGCCAGCAGCTTATCTAGCCATCTCACAGATACGCAGTATTTT. The chain couples TRBV5-1 to TRBJ2-3; the D gene is possibly TRBD2 (5 bases). Trimming removed 2 bases at V and 2 bases at J, with 12 bases between. The CDR3 contains 15 residues. Germline loops: CDR1 SGHRS, CDR2 YFSETQ.

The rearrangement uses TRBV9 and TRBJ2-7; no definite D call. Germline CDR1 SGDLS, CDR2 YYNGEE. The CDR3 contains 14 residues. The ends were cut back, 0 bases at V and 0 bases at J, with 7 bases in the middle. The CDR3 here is CASSVESDSYEQYF. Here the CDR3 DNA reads TGTGCCAGCAGCGTAGAGTCAGACTCCTACGAGCAGTACTTC.

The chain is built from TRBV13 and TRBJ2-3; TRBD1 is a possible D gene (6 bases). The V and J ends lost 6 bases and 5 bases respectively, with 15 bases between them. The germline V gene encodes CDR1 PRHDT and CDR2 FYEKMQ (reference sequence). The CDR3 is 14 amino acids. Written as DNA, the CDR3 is TGTGCCAGCAGTGCCCGGGACAACCAAGATACGCAGTATTTT. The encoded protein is CASSARDNQDTQYF.

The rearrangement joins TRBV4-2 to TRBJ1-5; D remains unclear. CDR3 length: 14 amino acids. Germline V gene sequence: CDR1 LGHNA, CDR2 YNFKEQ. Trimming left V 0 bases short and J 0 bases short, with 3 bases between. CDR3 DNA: TGTGCCAGCAGCCAAGATCATAGCAATCAGCCCCAGCATTTT. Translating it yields CASSQDHSNQPQHF.

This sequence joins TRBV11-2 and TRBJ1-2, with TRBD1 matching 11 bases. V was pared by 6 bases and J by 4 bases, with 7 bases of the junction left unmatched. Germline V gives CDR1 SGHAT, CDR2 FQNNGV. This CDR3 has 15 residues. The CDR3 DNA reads TGTGCCAGCAGACCAGGGACAGGGGGATCCTATGGCTACACCTTC. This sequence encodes CASRPGTGGSYGYTF.

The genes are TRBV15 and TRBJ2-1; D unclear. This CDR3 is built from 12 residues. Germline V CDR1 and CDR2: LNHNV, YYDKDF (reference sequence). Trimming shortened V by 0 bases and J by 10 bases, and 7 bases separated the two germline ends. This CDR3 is CATSRDVEEQFF. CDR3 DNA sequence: TGTGCCACCAGCAGAGATGTTGAGGAGCAGTTCTTC.